This is a list of T cell receptor beta chains from one sample in a study of blood T cell repertoires in COVID-19. TCRdb's copy holds only in-frame clones and misses some; the assay was immunoSEQ multiplex PCR. The repertoire consists of over 200,000 clones, with around 80% occurring once and the leading ten covering 8.6%. Sequences were obtained from peripheral blood. The source of these receptors is a man aged 35-49 years with active or convalescent COVID-19. Each CDR3 is given with its conserved first and last residue. D genes are given only for firm matches. Clone sizes are given selectively: once, few, many, or a class where the clone is expanded.

>TRBV10-3|-|TRBD1|TRBJ1-5
TGTGCCATCTCACAGGGGCAGGATCAGCCCCAGCATTTT
CAISQGQDQPQHF
>TRBV7-2|once|TRBD1|TRBJ2-1
TGTGCCAGCAGCTCCATCGACAGGGGCTTCTCGGGGGAGCAGTTCTTC
CASSSIDRGFSGEQFF
>TRBV6-5|-|-|TRBJ1-2
TGTGCCAGCAGTTCCACCTTCAGGGGTGGCTACACCTTC
CASSSTFRGGYTF
>TRBV7-6|-|TRBD1|TRBJ1-6
TGTGCCAGCAGCTTACAGGGGACAGAGAATTCACCCCTCCACTTT
CASSLQGTENSPLHF
>TRBV28|-|-|TRBJ2-5
TGTGCCAGCAGGGGTCCAGGGCAAGAGACCCAGTACTTC
CASRGPGQETQYF
>TRBV24-1|-|-|TRBJ2-1
TGTGCCACCAGTGACTGGGGGACTTTTAGCGATGAGCAGTTCTTC
CATSDWGTFSDEQFF
>TRBV5-1|-|TRBD2|TRBJ2-3
TGCGCCAGCAGCCGGACTAGCGGGGGGGAAGATACGCAGTATTTT
CASSRTSGGEDTQYF
>TRBV12-5|-|-|TRBJ2-1
TGTGCTAGTGGTTTGGGTATTAGCGGAGGTTTATTCGATGAGCAGTTCTTC
CASGLGISGGLFDEQFF
>TRBV4-3|once|TRBD2|TRBJ2-7
TGCGCCAGCAGCCGTAGCCTGGGGGGGACCTACGAGCAGTACTTC
CASSRSLGGTYEQYF
>TRBV2|once|-|TRBJ2-5
TGTGCCAGCAGCCCACAAGGCAGGGTCCAAGAGACCCAGTACTTC
CASSPQGRVQETQYF
>TRBV6-2/TRBV6-3|-|TRBD2|TRBJ2-7
TGTGCCAGCAGTTACTGGGCGGGGGGCGGCGCTAGCTCCTACGAGCAGTACTTC
CASSYWAGGGASSYEQYF
>TRBV18|-|TRBD1|TRBJ1-3
TGTGCCAGCTCACCGGGACAGGGGGCAAGAAACACCATATATTTT
CASSPGQGARNTIYF
>TRBV5-1|-|TRBD1|TRBJ2-3
TGCGCCAGCTGGAGGACAGGAGCCAGCACAGATACGCAGTATTTT
CASWRTGASTDTQYF
>TRBV29-1|-|TRBD1|TRBJ2-3
TGCAGCGTTGGGGACAGGGGAACAGATACGCAGTATTTT
CSVGDRGTDTQYF
>TRBV6-2/TRBV6-3|-|TRBD1|TRBJ2-1
TGTGCCAGCAGTTACTCCGGGACAGGGGCCTGGAATGAGCAGTTCTTC
CASSYSGTGAWNEQFF
>TRBV7-9|-|TRBD1|TRBJ2-5
TGTGCCAGCAGCTTGGGGGCAGGGGGCTTGGAGACCCAGTACTTC
CASSLGAGGLETQYF
>TRBV6-1|-|TRBD2|TRBJ2-7
TGTGCCAGCAGTGAGGCGGGAGAGGGCAACGAGCAGTACTTC
CASSEAGEGNEQYF
>TRBV28|-|TRBD1|TRBJ2-1
TGTGCCAGCAGACTCCGACAGGGGCCCTCTAATGAGCAGTTCTTC
CASRLRQGPSNEQFF
>TRBV5-1|-|TRBD2|TRBJ2-1
TGCGCCAGCAGCTTGGGGGGAGCGGGAGGGAGGAATGAGCAGTTCTTC
CASSLGGAGGRNEQFF
>TRBV23-1|-|-|TRBJ1-4
TGCGCCAGCAGTCAAACTAGCGGGCCCCATGGACGAAAACTGTTTTTT
CASSQTSGPHGRKLFF
>TRBV5-6|once|-|TRBJ2-5
TGTGCCAGCAGCGAGCTTGGACGGGGGATAGAGACCCAGTACTTC
CASSELGRGIETQYF
>TRBV11-2|-|-|TRBJ2-2
TGTGCCAGCAGGGACACAAAAAGGGCGGTGGGCACCGGGGAGCTGTTTTTT
CASRDTKRAVGTGELFF
>TRBV3-1/TRBV3-2|-|TRBD1|TRBJ2-5
TGTGCCAGCAGCCAAGATCAGGGGGCCAGAGGGACCCAGTACTTC
CASSQDQGARGTQYF
>TRBV10-3|-|-|TRBJ1-6
TGTGCCATCAGTGACTTCCTACAGGCAGATTCACCCCTCCACTTT
CAISDFLQADSPLHF
>TRBV18|-|-|TRBJ2-2
TGTGCCAGCTCACCAAGGAGGGGCACCGGGGAGCTGTTTTTT
CASSPRRGTGELFF
>TRBV19|-|-|TRBJ1-3
TGTGCCCGCCCAAGGGGGGGGAATGGAAACACCATATATTTT
CARPRGGNGNTIYF
>TRBV7-3|once|TRBD1|TRBJ2-5
TGTGCCAGCAGCTTGGGACAGGGGCCGTCAGCGGAGACCCAGTACTTC
CASSLGQGPSAETQYF
>TRBV11-2|-|-|TRBJ2-3
TGTGCCAGCAGCTTTTCCTCAGGACTAACAGATACGCAGTATTTT
CASSFSSGLTDTQYF
>TRBV9|once|-|TRBJ1-6
TGTGCCAGCAGCGTAGCTATAAATTCACCCCTCCACTTT
CASSVAINSPLHF
>TRBV4-2|once|TRBD2|TRBJ2-1
TGTGCCAGCAGCCAAGATTCCGGACTAGCGGGGGGCTACAATGAGCAGTTCTTC
CASSQDSGLAGGYNEQFF